A single T cell receptor (beta chain) is shown here with its context. The sample comes from a study of blood T cell repertoires in COVID-19. Whole-study context: Acute-phase and convalescent COVID-19 samples originated in the United States, Italy and Spain. PBMCs, B-cell-depleted T cells, or T cells provided the cDNA or gDNA that made up the material.

Trimming pared 4 bases from V and 6 bases from J, leaving 12 bases between. The CDR3 spans 13 residues. Germline V gene data show CDR1 as LGHDT and CDR2 as YNNKEL (reference sequence). Original analysis: For nucleated cells, counts were estimated from reference gene primer amplification. Assay used: immunoSEQ multiplex PCR; TCRdb lists only in-frame clones, some missing. V and J calls and clone size are as listed in that table; D and trimming were resolved from the DNA. The table records some 240,000 clones, about 90% of them present only once. This TCR came from a woman in her 70s with COVID-19, enrolled during active disease. Material for sequencing was peripheral blood. The genes are TRBV3-1 (or the pseudogene TRBV3-2) and TRBJ1-2; TRBD1 might be the D (5 bases). The CDR3 coding sequence is TGTGCCAGCAGCCCCCAGGGATACCATGGCTACACCTTC. Translated: CASSPQGYHGYTF.